The following is a T cell receptor (beta chain) sequence with its context. Its antigen is not identified. The data were taken from a study of T cells after yellow fever vaccination. As for the study in general: Preparation used SMART-Seq v4 Ultra Low Input for the low-cell-number fractions. Notes on the study in general: Post-booster samples contained most primary-vaccination clones (around 96% CD4, less than 90% CD8).

5'RACE template switching generated TCR cDNA, adding a universal primer site and UMIs. TCRdb analysed the 5' RACE reads with MiXCR anew, one entry per CDR3 protein. Of 200,000 to 300,000 distinct CDR3 sequences listed, 10% to 15% are singletons. The V end was cut by 4 bases, the J end by 4 bases, with 7 bases between. Per the germline V gene, CDR1 is LGHNA and CDR2 is YNFKEQ. This CDR3 has 12 residues. This TCR came from a man younger than 45 who received the YFV17D yellow fever vaccine. This sequence joins TRBV4-2 and TRBJ2-5; D gene unclear. Sequenced material: CD4+ T cells sorted from PBMCs, taken 45 days after the yellow fever booster vaccination. CDR3 sequence (DNA): TGTGCCAGCAGCCCAAATGGAGAGACCCAGTACTTC. This gives the protein CASSPNGETQYF.